The T cell receptor (beta chain) described here comes from a study of shared clonotypes between healthy human individuals. The table came from immunoSEQ multiplex PCR; TCRdb's copy has only in-frame clones and leaves some out. Here the sample spans some 2,400,000 clones, nearly 97% being singletons. As for this clone: Antigen unknown.

General observations from the study: Across a few donors, naive CD4 shared 5% to 5.5%, naive CD8 around 3.5%, memory CD4 over 2%, memory CD8 about 0.4%. In having few donors, the study represented limited genetic and exposure-history diversity.

This TCR came from a man younger than 35 in good health. The specimen was naive CD4+ T cells sorted from blood. The subset was: CD45RA+ positively selected.

The CDR3 DNA is TGTGCCAGCAGCCTCCGACGACTAGCGGGACTCCAAGAGACCCAGTACTTC. As protein: CASSLRRLAGLQETQYF. The chain employs TRBV13 and TRBJ2-5; 11 nucleotides line up with TRBD2. Germline V gives CDR1 PRHDT, CDR2 FYEKMQ (reference sequence). The CDR3 is 17 residues long. Losses at the gene ends were 5 bases for V and 1 base for J; bases not matched to a gene: 9. Full variable domain (rest looked up from reference TRBV13 and TRBJ2-5): AAGVIQSPRHLIKEKRETATLKCYPIPRHDTVYWYQQGPGQDPQFLISFYEKMQSDKGSIPDRFSAQQFSDYHSELNMSSLELGDSALYFCASSLRRLAGLQETQYFGPGTRLLVL.